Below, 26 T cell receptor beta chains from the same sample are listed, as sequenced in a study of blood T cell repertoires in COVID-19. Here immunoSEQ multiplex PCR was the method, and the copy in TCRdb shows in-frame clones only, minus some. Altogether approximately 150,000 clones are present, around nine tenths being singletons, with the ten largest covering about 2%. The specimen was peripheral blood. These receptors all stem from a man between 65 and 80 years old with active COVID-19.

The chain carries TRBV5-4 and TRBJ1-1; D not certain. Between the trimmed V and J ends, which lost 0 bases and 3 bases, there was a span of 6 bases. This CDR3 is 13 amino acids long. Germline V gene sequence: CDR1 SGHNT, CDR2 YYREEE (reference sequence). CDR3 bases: TGTGCCAGCAGCTTGGGTGGAGACACTGAAGCTTTCTTT. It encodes CASSLGGDTEAFF. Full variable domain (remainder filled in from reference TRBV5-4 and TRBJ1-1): ETGVTQSPTHLIKTRGQQVTLRCSSQSGHNTVSWYQQALGQGPQFIFQYYREEENGRGNFPPRFSGLQFPNYSSELNVNALELDDSALYLCASSLGGDTEAFFGQGTRLTVV.

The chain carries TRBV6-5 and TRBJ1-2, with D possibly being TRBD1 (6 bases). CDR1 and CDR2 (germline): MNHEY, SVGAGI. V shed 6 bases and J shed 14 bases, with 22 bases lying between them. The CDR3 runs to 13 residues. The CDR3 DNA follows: TGTGCCAGCAGCGCACTTCCGGGGGGGCCGGAAACCTTC. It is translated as CASSALPGGPETF.

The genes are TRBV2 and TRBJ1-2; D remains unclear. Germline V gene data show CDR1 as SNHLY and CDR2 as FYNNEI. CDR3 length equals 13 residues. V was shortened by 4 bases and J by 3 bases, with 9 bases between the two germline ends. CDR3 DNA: TGTGCCAGCAGTGTTCTAGAGGACTATGGCTACACCTTC. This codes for CASSVLEDYGYTF.

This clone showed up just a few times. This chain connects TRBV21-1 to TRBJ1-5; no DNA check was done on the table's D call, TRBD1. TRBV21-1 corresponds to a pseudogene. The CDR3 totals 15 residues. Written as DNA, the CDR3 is TGTGCCAGGTGGGAAACAGGGGCTGGCAATCAGCCCCAGCATTTT. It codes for CARWETGAGNQPQHF.

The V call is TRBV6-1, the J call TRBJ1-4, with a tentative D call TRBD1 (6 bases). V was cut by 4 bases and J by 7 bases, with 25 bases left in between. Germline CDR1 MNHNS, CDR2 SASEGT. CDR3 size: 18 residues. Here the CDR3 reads CASSARPQGRVKGEKLFF. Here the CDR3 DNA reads TGTGCCAGCAGTGCCCGTCCCCAGGGGAGGGTCAAGGGTGAAAAACTGTTTTTT.

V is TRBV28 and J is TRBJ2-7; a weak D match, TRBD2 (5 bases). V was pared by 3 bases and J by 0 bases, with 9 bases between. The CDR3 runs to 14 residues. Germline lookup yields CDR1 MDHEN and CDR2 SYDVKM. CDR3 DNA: TGTGCCAGCAGTTTTAGCGTACGCTCCTACGAGCAGTACTTC. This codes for CASSFSVRSYEQYF.

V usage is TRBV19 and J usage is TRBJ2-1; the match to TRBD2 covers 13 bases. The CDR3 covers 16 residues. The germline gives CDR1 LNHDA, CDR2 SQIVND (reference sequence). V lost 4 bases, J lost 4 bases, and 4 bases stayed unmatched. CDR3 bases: TGTGCCAGTAGTAGAACTAGCGGGAGGGGATACAATGAGCAGTTCTTC. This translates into CASSRTSGRGYNEQFF.

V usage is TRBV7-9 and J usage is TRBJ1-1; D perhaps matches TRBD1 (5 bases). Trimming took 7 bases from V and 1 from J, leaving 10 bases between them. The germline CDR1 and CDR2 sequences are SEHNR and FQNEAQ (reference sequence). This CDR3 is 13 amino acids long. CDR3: CASTQQANTEAFF. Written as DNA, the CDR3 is TGTGCCAGCACCCAACAGGCGAACACTGAAGCTTTCTTT.

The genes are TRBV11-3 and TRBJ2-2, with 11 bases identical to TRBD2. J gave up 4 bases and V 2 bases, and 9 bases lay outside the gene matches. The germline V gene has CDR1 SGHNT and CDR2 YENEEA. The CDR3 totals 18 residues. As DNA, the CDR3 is TGTGCCAGCAGCTTAACCGCGTGGCTAGCGGGAGGCACCGGGGAGCTGTTTTTT. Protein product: CASSLTAWLAGGTGELFF.

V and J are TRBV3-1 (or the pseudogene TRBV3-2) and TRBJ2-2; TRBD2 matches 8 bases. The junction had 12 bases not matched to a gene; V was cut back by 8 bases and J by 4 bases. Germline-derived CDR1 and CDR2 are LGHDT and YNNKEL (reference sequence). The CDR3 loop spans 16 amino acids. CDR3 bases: TGTGCCAGCGCCCCGGGACTAGTGGAAGGCACCGGGGAGCTGTTTTTT. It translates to CASAPGLVEGTGELFF.

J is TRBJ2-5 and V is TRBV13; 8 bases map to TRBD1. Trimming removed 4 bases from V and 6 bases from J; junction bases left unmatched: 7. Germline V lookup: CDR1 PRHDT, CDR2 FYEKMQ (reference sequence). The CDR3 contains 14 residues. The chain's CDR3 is CASSSRTGPQTQYF. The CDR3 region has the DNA TGTGCCAGCAGCTCCCGGACAGGGCCGCAGACCCAGTACTTC.

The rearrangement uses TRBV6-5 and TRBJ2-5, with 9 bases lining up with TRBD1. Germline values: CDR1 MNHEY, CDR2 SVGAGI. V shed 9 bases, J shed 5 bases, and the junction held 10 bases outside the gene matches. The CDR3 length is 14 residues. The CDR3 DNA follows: TGTGCCAGTTTAACAGGGGGCGCCGGGGAGACCCAGTACTTC. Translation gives CASLTGGAGETQYF.

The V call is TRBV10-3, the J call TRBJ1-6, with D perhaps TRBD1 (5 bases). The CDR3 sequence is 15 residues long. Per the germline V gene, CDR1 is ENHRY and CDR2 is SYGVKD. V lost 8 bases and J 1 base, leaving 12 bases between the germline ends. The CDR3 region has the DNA TGTGCCATCGGCGACCAGGGATCCTATAATTCACCCCTCCACTTT. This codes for CAIGDQGSYNSPLHF.

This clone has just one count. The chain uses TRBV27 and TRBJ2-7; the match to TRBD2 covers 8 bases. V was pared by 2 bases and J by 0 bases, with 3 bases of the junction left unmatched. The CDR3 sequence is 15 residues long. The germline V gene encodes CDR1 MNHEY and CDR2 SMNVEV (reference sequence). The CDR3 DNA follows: TGTGCCAGCAGTTTAGACGGGGGGGGCTCCTACGAGCAGTACTTC. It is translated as CASSLDGGGSYEQYF.

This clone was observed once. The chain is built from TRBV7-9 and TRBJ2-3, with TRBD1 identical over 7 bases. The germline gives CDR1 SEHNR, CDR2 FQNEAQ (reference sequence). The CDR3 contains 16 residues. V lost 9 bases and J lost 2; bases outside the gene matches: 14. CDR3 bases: TGTGCCAGTCAGGGGGTAAGGGGTACCTCCACAGATACGCAGTATTTT. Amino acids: CASQGVRGTSTDTQYF.

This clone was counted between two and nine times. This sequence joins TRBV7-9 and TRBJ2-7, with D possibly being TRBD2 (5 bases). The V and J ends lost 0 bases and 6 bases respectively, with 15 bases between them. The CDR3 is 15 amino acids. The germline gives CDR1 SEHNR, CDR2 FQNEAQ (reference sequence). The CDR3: CASSLAFSEIGEQYF. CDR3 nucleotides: TGTGCCAGCAGCTTAGCCTTTAGCGAAATTGGCGAGCAGTACTTC. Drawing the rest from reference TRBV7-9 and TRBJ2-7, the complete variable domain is DTGVSQNPRHKITKRGQNVTFRCDPISEHNRLYWYRQTLGQGPEFLTYFQNEAQLEKSRLLSDRFSAERPKGSFSTLEIQRTEQGDSAMYLCASSLAFSEIGEQYFGPGTRLTVT.

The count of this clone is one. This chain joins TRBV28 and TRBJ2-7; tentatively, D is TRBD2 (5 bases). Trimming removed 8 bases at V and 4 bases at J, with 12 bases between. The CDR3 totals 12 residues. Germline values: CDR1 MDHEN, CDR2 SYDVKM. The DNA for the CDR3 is TGTGCCAGCGGCCCTGGGGAGTACGAGCAGTACTTC. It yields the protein CASGPGEYEQYF.

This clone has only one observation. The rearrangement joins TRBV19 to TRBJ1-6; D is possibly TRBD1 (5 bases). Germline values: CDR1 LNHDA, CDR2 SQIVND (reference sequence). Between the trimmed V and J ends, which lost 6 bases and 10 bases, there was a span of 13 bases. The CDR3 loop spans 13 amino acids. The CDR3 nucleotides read TGTGCCAGTAGAGGACAACGGCAATCACCCCTCCACTTT. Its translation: CASRGQRQSPLHF.

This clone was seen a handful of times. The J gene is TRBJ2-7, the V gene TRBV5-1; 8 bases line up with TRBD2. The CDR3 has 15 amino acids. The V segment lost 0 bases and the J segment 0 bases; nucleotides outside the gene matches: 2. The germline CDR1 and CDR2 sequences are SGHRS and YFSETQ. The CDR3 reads CASSLVSGDSYEQYF. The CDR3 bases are TGCGCCAGCAGCTTGGTTAGCGGGGACTCCTACGAGCAGTACTTC.

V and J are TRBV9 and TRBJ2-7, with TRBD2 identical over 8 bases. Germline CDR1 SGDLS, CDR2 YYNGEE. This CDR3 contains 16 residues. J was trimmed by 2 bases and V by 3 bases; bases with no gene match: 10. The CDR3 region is CASSGTSLAEPYEQYF. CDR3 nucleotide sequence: TGTGCCAGCAGCGGTACGTCACTAGCGGAACCCTACGAGCAGTACTTC.

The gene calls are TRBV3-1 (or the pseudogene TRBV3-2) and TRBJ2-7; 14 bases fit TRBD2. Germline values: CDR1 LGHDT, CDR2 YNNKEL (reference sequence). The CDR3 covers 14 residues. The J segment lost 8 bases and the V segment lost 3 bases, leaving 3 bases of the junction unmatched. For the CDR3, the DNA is TGTGCCAGCAGCCAGGGGACTAGCGGGAGTAAGCAGTACTTC. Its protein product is CASSQGTSGSKQYF.

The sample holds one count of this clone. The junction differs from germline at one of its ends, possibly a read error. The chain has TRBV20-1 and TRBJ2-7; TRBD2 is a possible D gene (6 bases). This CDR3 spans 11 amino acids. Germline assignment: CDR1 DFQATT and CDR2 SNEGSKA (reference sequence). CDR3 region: CSAGGSYKQYF. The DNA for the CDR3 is TGCAGTGCTGGGGGGTCCTACAAGCAGTACTTC.

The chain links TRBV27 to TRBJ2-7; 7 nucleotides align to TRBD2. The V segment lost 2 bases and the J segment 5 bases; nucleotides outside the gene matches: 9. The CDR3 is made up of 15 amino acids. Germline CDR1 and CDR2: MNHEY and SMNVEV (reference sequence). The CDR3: CASSLAGGSSHEQYF. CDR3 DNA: TGTGCCAGCAGTTTAGCTGGCGGGAGTAGTCACGAGCAGTACTTC.

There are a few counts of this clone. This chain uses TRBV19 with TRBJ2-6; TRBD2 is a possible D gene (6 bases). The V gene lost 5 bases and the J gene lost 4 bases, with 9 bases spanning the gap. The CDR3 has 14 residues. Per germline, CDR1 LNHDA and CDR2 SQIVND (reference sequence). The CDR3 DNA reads TGTGCCAGTAGTGAGGAGGGGGGGGCCAACGTCCTGACTTTC. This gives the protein CASSEEGGANVLTF.

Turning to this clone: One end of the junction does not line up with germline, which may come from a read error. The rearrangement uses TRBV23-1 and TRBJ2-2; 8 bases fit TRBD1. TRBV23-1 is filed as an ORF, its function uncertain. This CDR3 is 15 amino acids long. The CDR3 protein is CAGSPTGVSTGELFF. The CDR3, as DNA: TGCGCCGGCAGCCCGACAGGGGTGAGCACCGGGGAGCTGTTTTTT.

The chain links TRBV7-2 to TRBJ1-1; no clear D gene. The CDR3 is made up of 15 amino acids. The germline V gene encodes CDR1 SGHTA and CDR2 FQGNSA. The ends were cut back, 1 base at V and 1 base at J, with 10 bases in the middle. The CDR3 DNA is TGTGCCAGCAGCTTAGACCCTATTCGGAACACTGAAGCTTTCTTT. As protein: CASSLDPIRNTEAFF. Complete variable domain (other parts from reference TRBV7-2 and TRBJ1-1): GAGVSQSPSNKVTEKGKDVELRCDPISGHTALYWYRQSLGQGLEFLIYFQGNSAPDKSGLPSDRFSAERTGGSVSTLTIQRTQQEDSAVYLCASSLDPIRNTEAFFGQGTRLTVV.